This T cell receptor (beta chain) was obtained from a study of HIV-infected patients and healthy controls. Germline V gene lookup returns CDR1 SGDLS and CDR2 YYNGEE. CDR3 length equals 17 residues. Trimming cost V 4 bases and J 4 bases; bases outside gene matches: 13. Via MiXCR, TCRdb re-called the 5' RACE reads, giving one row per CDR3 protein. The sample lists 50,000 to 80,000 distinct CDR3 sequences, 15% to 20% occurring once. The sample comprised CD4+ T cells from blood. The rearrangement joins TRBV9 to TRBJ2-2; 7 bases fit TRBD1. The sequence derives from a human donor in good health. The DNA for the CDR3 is TGTGCCAGCAGCCCCCGCCCCGGGACAGCCTCCACCGGGGAGCTGTTTTTT. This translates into CASSPRPGTASTGELFF. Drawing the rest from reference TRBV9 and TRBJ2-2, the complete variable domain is DSGVTQTPKHLITATGQRVTLRCSPRSGDLSVYWYQQSLDQGLQFLIQYYNGEERAKGNILERFSAQQFPDLHSELNLSSLELGDSALYFCASSPRPGTASTGELFFGEGSRLTVL.